Listed below are T cell receptor beta chains from one sample, sequenced in a study of response to subunit inactivated influenza vaccine. From the RT-PCR reads, TCRdb called clonotypes with MiXCR, one entry per CDR3 protein. The sample records approximately 680,000 distinct CDR3 sequences, around 14% being singletons. The input for sequencing was PBMCs from blood, taken 12 days after vaccination. Receptors originate from a middle-aged man who received an inactivated influenza vaccine. Each CDR3 is given with its conserved first and last residue. A D gene is named only where the DNA matches it firmly. A clone size is listed for some rows: how often the clone was seen (once, few, many), or a class if it is expanded.

>TRBJ1-5|TRBV12-3/TRBV12-4|TRBD1|NA
TGTGCCAGCAGTCCACACAGGGGGGGTCAGCCCCAGCATTTT
CASSPHRGGQPQHF
>TRBJ1-1|TRBV3-1|NA|NA
TGTGACAGCAGCCGGTCTAGGAATTCGGCTTTCTTT
CDSSRSRNSAFF
>TRBJ2-2|TRBV18|NA|few
TGTGCCAGCTCACCACGGGACGGAGACACCGGGGAGCTGTTTTTT
CASSPRDGDTGELFF
>TRBJ2-5|TRBV7-2|TRBD1|NA
TGTGCCAGCAGCCCCGGACAGGCAAGGCAAGAGACCCAGTACTTC
CASSPGQARQETQYF
>TRBJ2-2|TRBV12-3/TRBV12-4|NA|few
TGTGCCAGCAGTTTACCATCAGGGGCTCCCGGGGAGCTGTTTTTT
CASSLPSGAPGELFF
>TRBJ1-2|TRBV10-3|NA|few
TGTGCCATCAGTGATCCTCCGGGACAAGACTATGGCTACACCTTC
CAISDPPGQDYGYTF
>TRBJ2-1|TRBV6-4|TRBD2|NA
TGTGCCAGCAGCTCTAGCGGGACGGACTACAATGAGCAGTTCTTC
CASSSSGTDYNEQFF
>TRBJ2-7|TRBV5-1|NA|few
TGCGCCAGCAGCTTGGTTTGGGACAACTCCTACGAGCAGTACTTC
CASSLVWDNSYEQYF
>TRBJ2-4|TRBV25-1|NA|NA
TGTGCCAGCAGTGAATCGACAGTGGTAAACATTCAGTACTTC
CASSESTVVNIQYF
>TRBJ1-3|TRBV5-5|NA|NA
TGTGCCAGCAGCTTGGCCGAGGGGATCTCTGGAAACACCATATATTTT
CASSLAEGISGNTIYF
>TRBJ2-3|TRBV6-5|NA|few
TGTGCCAGCAGTTACTATCTAAGCAGGGTCGCTAGCACAGATACGCAGTATTTT
CASSYYLSRVASTDTQYF
>TRBJ2-2|TRBV12-3/TRBV12-4|NA|NA
TGTGCCAGCAGTGCGCCGGCCGGGGGCCCTAACACCGGGGAGCTGTTTTTT
CASSAPAGGPNTGELFF
>TRBJ2-7|TRBV7-2|NA|few
TGTGCCAGCAGCAAAAGGGACGGATTATACGAGCAGTACTTC
CASSKRDGLYEQYF
>TRBJ2-2|TRBV19|NA|few
TGTGCCAGTAGAAGTGTTTACACCGGGGAGCTGTTTTTT
CASRSVYTGELFF
>TRBJ2-7|TRBV20-1|TRBD2|few
TGCAGTGCTGGCCGGACTAGCTTCCCCTACGAGCAGTACTTC
CSAGRTSFPYEQYF
>TRBJ2-1|TRBV15|TRBD2|many
TGTGCCACCAGCCTAGCGGGGTTTGGTGAGCAGTTCTTC
CATSLAGFGEQFF
>TRBJ2-5|TRBV20-1|NA|NA
TGCAGTGCTAGGGGCCTATCAAGGGCGGAACAAGAGACCCAGTACTTC
CSARGLSRAEQETQYF
>TRBJ1-2|TRBV30|NA|NA
TGTGCCTGGAGTACAGGTCCAGTGCGTGGCTACACCTTC
CAWSTGPVRGYTF
>TRBJ2-4|TRBV6-1|NA|NA
TGTGCCAGCATGCACGGGGACAAAAACATTCAGTACTTC
CASMHGDKNIQYF
>TRBJ1-2|TRBV7-9|TRBD1|few
TGTGCCAGCAGCCTCGATACCCTTCCGGGACAGGGACCTATACGCTATGGCTACACCTTC
CASSLDTLPGQGPIRYGYTF
>TRBJ2-2|TRBV6-2/TRBV6-3|NA|few
TGTGCCAGCAGTTACGTCAGGGCGGGGACCGGGGAGCTGTTTTTT
CASSYVRAGTGELFF
>TRBJ2-2|TRBV11-2|TRBD2|NA
TGTGCCAGCAGAAGACTAGCGGGAGGGCGTCACACCGGGGAGCTGTTTTTT
CASRRLAGGRHTGELFF
>TRBJ2-7|TRBV4-2|NA|NA
TGTGCCAGCAGCCAAGTCCCTGGCGCCCACGAGCAGTACTTC
CASSQVPGAHEQYF
>TRBJ2-6|TRBV28|NA|NA
TGTGCCAGCAGACTCGGGAATGGGGGGGCCAACGTCCTGACTTTC
CASRLGNGGANVLTF
>TRBJ2-3|TRBV11-3|TRBD2|few
TGTGCCAGCAGTCGGGGACTAGCGTACACAGATACGCAGTATTTT
CASSRGLAYTDTQYF
>TRBJ2-7|TRBV28|TRBD2|NA
TGTGCCAGCAGTACCCGCCCCCTGACTAGCGGGAGGGCCTTGGACTTC
CASSTRPLTSGRALDF
>TRBJ2-1|TRBV30|NA|NA
TGTGCCTGGAGTGTACGTGGGGGGGCCATGTCCTACAATGAGCAGTTCTTC
CAWSVRGGAMSYNEQFF
>TRBJ2-3|TRBV18|NA|few
TGTGCCAGCTCACCTCTATCAGACATCGCTGGGGATACGCAGTATTTT
CASSPLSDIAGDTQYF
>TRBJ2-7|TRBV7-2|NA|NA
TGTGCCAGCAGCTTACCAGGGTATGGGAACGAGCAGTACTTC
CASSLPGYGNEQYF
>TRBJ2-5|TRBV11-2|TRBD1|many
TGTGCCAGCAGGAATCCCTACAGGGGGCGGGAGACCCAGTACTTC
CASRNPYRGRETQYF
>TRBJ2-5|TRBV29-1|TRBD2|few
TGCAGCGTTGCACTAGCGGGATACCAAGAGACCCAGTACTTC
CSVALAGYQETQYF
>TRBJ1-1|TRBV24-1|TRBD1|NA
TGTGCCACCAGTACAGGGGGACGGAACACTGAAGCTTTCTTT
CATSTGGRNTEAFF
>TRBJ1-2|TRBV29-1|TRBD1|few
TGCAGCGTTGGTCAGGGGACAGCTAACTATGGCTACACCTTC
CSVGQGTANYGYTF
>TRBJ2-7|TRBV7-2|TRBD1|few
TGTGCCAGCAGCCCCATGGGACAGGCATCCGAGCAGTACTTC
CASSPMGQASEQYF
>TRBJ2-2|TRBV9|NA|NA
TGTGCCAGCAGCGTAGCTGTCGGGTCCGGGGAGCTGTTTTTT
CASSVAVGSGELFF
>TRBJ1-4|TRBV3-1|TRBD1|NA
TGTGCCAGCAGCTTCCTAGGGACAGGGGATGAAAAACTGTTTTTT
CASSFLGTGDEKLFF
>TRBJ1-4|TRBV4-1|NA|many
TGCGCCAGCAGCCGAAAAGGCGGGCCAGGGGTCGGTGAAAAACTGTTTTTT
CASSRKGGPGVGEKLFF
>TRBJ2-1|TRBV27|NA|NA
TGTGCCAGCAGCCATTTGGATGCGCAGTTCTTC
CASSHLDAQFF
>TRBJ2-2|TRBV11-1|TRBD2|NA
TGTGCCAGCAGCTTAGCGTGGACTAGCGGGAGCCAGGCTGGCACCGGGGAGCTGTTTTTT
CASSLAWTSGSQAGTGELFF
>TRBJ2-3|TRBV28|TRBD2|NA
TGTGCCAGCAGTGCGGGCGGGAGCCTAGATACGCAGTATTTT
CASSAGGSLDTQYF
>TRBJ2-7|TRBV6-1|TRBD1|NA
TGTGCCAGCAGTACGGACAGGGAGGACGAGCAGTACTTC
CASSTDREDEQYF
>TRBJ1-2|TRBV6-5|NA|few
TGTGCCAGCAGTTACTCAATACTTGAAGGGAGCTATGGCTACACCTTC
CASSYSILEGSYGYTF
>TRBJ2-7|TRBV20-1|TRBD1|few
TGCAGTGCTAGAGTGGGGACAGGCCTGAGCTACGAGCAGTACTTC
CSARVGTGLSYEQYF
>TRBJ2-1|TRBV3-1|NA|NA
TGTGCCAGCAGCCAAACCCGGGGCTGGGGCCCCAATGAGCAGTTCTTC
CASSQTRGWGPNEQFF
>TRBJ2-2|TRBV7-3|TRBD1|NA
TGTGCCAGCAGCTTATCGACAGGGGAGACCGGGGAGCTGTTTTTT
CASSLSTGETGELFF
>TRBJ1-3|TRBV11-2|NA|few
TGTGCCAGCAGCACAGACAGGCCTTTCTCTGGAAACACCATATATTTT
CASSTDRPFSGNTIYF
>TRBJ2-1|TRBV9|TRBD1|few
TGTGCCAGCAGCGGCGACAGGGGAGGCGAGCAGTTCTTC
CASSGDRGGEQFF
>TRBJ2-7|TRBV12-3/TRBV12-4|NA|NA
TGTGCCAGCACCCCGCCGGGGTTCTCCCACGAGCAGTACTTC
CASTPPGFSHEQYF
>TRBJ1-5|TRBV4-1|NA|few
TGCGCCAGCAGCCAAGTTGGGTATCAGCCCCAGCATTTT
CASSQVGYQPQHF
>TRBJ2-5|TRBV6-5|TRBD2|few
TGTGCCAGCAGTTATCTAGCGGGAGGGCCTCTGGAGACCCAGTACTTC
CASSYLAGGPLETQYF
>TRBJ2-1|TRBV9|TRBD2|NA
TGTGCCAGCAGCGTATTGGAGCGGGAGATTGGGAATGAGCAGTTCTTC
CASSVLEREIGNEQFF
>TRBJ2-3|TRBV18|NA|few
TGTGCCAGCTCACCCGTTGCCGGCGTCAGCACAGATACGCAGTATTTT
CASSPVAGVSTDTQYF
>TRBJ2-1|TRBV2|NA|few
TGTGCCAGCAGTGAATGGACGGGGTACAATGAGCAGTTCTTC
CASSEWTGYNEQFF
>TRBJ1-2|TRBV18|TRBD1|NA
TGTGCCAGCTCATATCAGGGGGCCTATGGCTACACCTTC
CASSYQGAYGYTF
>TRBJ2-1|TRBV14|TRBD2|few
TGTGCCAGCAGCCAAGAACGTCTAGCGGCTTACAATGAGCAGTTCTTC
CASSQERLAAYNEQFF
>TRBJ2-3|TRBV5-1|NA|NA
TGCGCCAGCAGCTTGGACGGCAGTCGCACAGATACGCAGTATTTT
CASSLDGSRTDTQYF
>TRBJ2-7|TRBV7-9|TRBD1|NA
TGTGCCAGCAGGTATCCGGGACAGGACCCCTACGAGCAGTACTTC
CASRYPGQDPYEQYF